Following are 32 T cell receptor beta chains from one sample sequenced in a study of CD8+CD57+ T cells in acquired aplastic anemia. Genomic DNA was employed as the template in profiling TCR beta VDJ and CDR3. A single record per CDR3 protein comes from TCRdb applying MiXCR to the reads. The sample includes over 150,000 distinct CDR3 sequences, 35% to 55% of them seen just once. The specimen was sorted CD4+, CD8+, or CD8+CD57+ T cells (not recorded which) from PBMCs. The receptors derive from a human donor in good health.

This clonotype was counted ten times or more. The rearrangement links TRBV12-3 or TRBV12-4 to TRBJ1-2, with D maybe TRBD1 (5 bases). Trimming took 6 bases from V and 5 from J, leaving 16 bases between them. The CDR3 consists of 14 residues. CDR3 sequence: CASSPTGGGYGYTF. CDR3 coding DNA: TGTGCCAGCAGCCCGACCGGGGGTGGGTATGGCTACACCTTC.

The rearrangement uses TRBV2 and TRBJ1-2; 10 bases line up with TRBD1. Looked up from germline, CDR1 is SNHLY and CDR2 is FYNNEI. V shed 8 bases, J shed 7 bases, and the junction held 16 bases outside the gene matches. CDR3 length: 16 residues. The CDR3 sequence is CASFSFSGDRGGGYTF. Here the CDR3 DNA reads TGTGCCAGCTTTTCATTTTCTGGGGACAGGGGTGGTGGCTACACCTTC.

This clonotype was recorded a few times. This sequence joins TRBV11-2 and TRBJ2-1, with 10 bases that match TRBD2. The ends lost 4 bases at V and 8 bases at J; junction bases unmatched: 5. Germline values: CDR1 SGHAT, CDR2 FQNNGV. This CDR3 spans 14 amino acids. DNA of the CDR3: TGTGCCAGCAGCTCGGGACTAGCGCGCGATGAGCAGTTCTTC. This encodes CASSSGLARDEQFF. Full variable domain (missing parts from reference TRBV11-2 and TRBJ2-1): EAGVAQSPRYKIIEKRQSVAFWCNPISGHATLYWYQQILGQGPKLLIQFQNNGVVDDSQLPKDRFSAERLKGVDSTLKIQPAKLEDSAVYLCASSSGLARDEQFFGPGTRLTVL.

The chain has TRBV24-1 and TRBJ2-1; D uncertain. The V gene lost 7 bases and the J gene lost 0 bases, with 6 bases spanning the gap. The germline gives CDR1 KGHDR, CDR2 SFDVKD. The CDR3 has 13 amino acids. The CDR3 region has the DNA TGTGCCACCAGAGGTAGCTCCTACAATGAGCAGTTCTTC. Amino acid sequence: CATRGSSYNEQFF.

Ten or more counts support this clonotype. The CDR3 here is CASKGLLERNEQFF. As DNA, the CDR3 is TGCGCCAGCAAGGGACTCCTAGAGCGGAATGAGCAGTTCTTC. V usage is TRBV10-1 and J usage is TRBJ2-1, with D perhaps matching TRBD2 (6 bases). The germline V and J ends were trimmed by 7 bases and 7 bases, with 17 bases remaining between them. CDR1 and CDR2 from the germline V gene are WNHNN and SYGVQD (reference sequence). This CDR3 contains 14 residues.

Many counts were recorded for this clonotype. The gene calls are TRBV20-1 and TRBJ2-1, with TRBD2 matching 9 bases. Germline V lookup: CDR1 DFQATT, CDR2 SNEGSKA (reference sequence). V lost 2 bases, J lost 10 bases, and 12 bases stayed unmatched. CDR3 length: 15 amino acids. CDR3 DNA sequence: TGCAGTGCTAGAATTAGCGGGAGTTTAAACAGGGAGCAGTTCTTC. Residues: CSARISGSLNREQFF.

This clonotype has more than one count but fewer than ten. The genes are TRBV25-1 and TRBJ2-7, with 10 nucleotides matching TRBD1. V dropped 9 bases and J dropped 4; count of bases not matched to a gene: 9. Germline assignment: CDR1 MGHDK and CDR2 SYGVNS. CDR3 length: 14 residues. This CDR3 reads CASARGQGRYEQYF. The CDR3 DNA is TGTGCCAGTGCCCGGGGACAGGGGAGATACGAGCAGTACTTC.

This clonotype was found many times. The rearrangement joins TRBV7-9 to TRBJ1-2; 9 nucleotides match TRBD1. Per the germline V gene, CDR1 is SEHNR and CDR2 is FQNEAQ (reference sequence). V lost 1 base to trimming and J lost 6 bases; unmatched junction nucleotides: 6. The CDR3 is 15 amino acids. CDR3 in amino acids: CASSLGDRVWDGYTF. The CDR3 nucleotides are TGTGCCAGCAGCTTAGGGGACAGGGTTTGGGATGGCTACACCTTC.

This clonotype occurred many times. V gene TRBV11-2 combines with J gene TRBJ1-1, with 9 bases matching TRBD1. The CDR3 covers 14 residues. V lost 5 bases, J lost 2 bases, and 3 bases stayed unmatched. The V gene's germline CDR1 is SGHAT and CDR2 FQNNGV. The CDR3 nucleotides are TGTGCCAGCAGCCTGGGACAGGGAAACACTGAAGCTTTCTTT. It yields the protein CASSLGQGNTEAFF.

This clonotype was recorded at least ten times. Written as DNA, the CDR3 is TGTGCCAGCAGTGAGCAAGTTGGGGGGAATTCACCCCTCCACTTT. The encoded protein is CASSEQVGGNSPLHF. The chain carries TRBV2 and TRBJ1-6; D possibly corresponds to TRBD1 (5 bases). Germline CDR1 reads SNHLY; CDR2 reads FYNNEI. This CDR3 has 15 amino acids. V lost 3 bases, J lost 7 bases, and 13 bases lay in between.

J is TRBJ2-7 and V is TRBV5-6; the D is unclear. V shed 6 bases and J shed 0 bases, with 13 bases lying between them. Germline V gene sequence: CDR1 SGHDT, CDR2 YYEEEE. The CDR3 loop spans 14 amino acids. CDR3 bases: TGTGCCAGCACCTCTGCAATCAGCTCCTACGAGCAGTACTTC. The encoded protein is CASTSAISSYEQYF.

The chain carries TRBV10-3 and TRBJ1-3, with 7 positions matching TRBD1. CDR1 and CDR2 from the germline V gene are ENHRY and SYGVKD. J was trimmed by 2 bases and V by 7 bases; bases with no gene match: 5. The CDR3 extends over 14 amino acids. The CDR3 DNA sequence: TGTGCCATCAACCCGACAGGGACTGGAAACACCATATATTTT. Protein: CAINPTGTGNTIYF.

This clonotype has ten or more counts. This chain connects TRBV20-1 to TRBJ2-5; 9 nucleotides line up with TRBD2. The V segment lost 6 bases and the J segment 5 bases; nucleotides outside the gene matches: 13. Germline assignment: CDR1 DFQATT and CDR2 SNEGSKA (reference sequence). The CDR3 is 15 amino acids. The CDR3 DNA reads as TGCAGTGCACCGGCTGCGGGGGGGCGGCGGGAGACCCAGTACTTC. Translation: CSAPAAGGRRETQYF.

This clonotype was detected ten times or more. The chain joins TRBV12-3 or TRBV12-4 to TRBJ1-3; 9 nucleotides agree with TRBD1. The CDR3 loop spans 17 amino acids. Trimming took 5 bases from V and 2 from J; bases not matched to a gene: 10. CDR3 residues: CASSQRTGAFAGNTIYF. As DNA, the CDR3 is TGTGCCAGCAGTCAAAGGACAGGGGCTTTCGCTGGAAACACCATATATTTT.

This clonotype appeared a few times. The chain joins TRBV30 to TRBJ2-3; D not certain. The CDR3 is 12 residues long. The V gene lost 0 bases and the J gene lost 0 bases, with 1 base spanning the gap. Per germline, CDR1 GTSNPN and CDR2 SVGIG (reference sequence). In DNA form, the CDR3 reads TGTGCCTGGAGTGTAAGCACAGATACGCAGTATTTT. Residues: CAWSVSTDTQYF. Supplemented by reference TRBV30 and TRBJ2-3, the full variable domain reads SQTIHQWPATLVQPVGSPLSLECTVEGTSNPNLYWYRQAAGRGLQLLFYSVGIGQISSEVPQNLSASRPQDRQFILSSKKLLLSDSGFYLCAWSVSTDTQYFGPGTRLTVL.

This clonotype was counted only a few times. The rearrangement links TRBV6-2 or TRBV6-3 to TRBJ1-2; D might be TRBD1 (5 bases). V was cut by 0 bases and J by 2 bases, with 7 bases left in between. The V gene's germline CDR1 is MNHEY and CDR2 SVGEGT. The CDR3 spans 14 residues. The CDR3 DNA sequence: TGTGCCAGCAGTTACTCGGCAGGGAACTATGGCTACACCTTC. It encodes CASSYSAGNYGYTF.

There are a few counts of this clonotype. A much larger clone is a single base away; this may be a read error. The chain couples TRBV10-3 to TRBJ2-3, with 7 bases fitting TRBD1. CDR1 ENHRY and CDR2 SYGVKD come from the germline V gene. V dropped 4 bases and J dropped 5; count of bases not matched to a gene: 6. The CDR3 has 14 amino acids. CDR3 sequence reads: CAISGSTGVDTQYF. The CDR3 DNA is TGTGCCATCAGTGGCTCTACAGGGGTAGATACGCAGTATTTT.

The CDR3 DNA reads as TGTGCCAGCAGCTTAGGCCAGTACAGGTTCACAGATACGCAGTATTTT. It specifies CASSLGQYRFTDTQYF. The rearrangement uses TRBV9 and TRBJ2-3; D might be TRBD1 (5 bases). The CDR3 runs to 16 residues. V dropped 4 bases and J dropped 2 bases, with 17 bases sitting between them. Germline V gives CDR1 SGDLS, CDR2 YYNGEE.

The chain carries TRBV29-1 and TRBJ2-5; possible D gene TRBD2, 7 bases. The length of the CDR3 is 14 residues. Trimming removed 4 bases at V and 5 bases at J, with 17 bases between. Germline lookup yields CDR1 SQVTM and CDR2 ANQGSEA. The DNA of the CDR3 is TGCAGCGTTGTAGGGGGGGGACATGGGGAGACCCAGTACTTC. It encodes CSVVGGGHGETQYF.

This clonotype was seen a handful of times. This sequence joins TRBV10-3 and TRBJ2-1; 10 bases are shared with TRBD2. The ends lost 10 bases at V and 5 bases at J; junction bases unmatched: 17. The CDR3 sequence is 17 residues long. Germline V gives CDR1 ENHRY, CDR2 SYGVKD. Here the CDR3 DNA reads TGTGCCACCGGAGAGCTTAAGCGGGGGGGCATTAACAATGAGCAGTTCTTC. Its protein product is CATGELKRGGINNEQFF.

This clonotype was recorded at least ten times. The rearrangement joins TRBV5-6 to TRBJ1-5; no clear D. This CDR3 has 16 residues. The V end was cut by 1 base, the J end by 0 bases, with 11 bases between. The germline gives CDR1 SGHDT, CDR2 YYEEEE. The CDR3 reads CASSLSGSYSNQPQHF. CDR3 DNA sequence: TGTGCCAGCAGCTTGAGTGGGAGCTATAGCAATCAGCCCCAGCATTTT.

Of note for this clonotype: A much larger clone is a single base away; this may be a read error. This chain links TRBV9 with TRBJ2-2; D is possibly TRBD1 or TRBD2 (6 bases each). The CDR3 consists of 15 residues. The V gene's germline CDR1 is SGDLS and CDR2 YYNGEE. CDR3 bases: TGTGCCAGCAGCGCCATTACAGGGAGTGGCGGGGAGCTGTCTTTT. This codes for CASSAITGSGGELSF.

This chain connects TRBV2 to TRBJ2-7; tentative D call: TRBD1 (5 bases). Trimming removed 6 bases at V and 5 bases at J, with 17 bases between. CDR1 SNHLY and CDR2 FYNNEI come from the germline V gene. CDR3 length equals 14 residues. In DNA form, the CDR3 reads TGTGCCAGCAGCCCGAACTACCAGGGCCACGAGCAGTACTTC. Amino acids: CASSPNYQGHEQYF.

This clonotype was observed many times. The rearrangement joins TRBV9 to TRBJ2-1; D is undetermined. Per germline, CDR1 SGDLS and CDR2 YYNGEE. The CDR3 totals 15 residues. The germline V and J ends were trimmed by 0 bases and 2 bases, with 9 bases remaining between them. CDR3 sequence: CASSVGTEPYNEQFF. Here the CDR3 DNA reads TGTGCCAGCAGCGTAGGTACCGAGCCCTACAATGAGCAGTTCTTC.

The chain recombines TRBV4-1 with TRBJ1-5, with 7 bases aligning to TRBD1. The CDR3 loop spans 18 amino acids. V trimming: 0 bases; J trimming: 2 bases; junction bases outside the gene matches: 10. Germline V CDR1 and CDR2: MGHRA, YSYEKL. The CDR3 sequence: CASSQDKTRGQGNQPQHF. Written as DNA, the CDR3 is TGCGCCAGCAGCCAAGATAAAACGCGTGGACAGGGCAATCAGCCCCAGCATTTT.

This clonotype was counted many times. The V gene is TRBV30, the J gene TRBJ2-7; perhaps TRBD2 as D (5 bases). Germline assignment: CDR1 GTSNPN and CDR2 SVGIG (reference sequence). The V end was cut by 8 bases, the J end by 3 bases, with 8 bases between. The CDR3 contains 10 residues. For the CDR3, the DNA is TGTGCCCACGGGGTCTACGAGCAGTACTTC. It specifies CAHGVYEQYF. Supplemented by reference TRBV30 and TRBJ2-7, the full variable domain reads SQTIHQWPATLVQPVGSPLSLECTVEGTSNPNLYWYRQAAGRGLQLLFYSVGIGQISSEVPQNLSASRPQDRQFILSSKKLLLSDSGFYLCAHGVYEQYFGPGTRLTVT.

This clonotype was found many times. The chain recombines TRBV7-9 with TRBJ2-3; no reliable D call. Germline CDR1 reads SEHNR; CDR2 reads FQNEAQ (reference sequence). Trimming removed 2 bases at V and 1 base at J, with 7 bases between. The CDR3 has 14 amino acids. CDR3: CASSLRQGTDTQYF. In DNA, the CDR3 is TGTGCCAGCAGCTTACGGCAGGGCACAGATACGCAGTATTTT. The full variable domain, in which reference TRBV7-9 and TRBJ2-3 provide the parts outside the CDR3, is DTGVSQNPRHKITKRGQNVTFRCDPISEHNRLYWYRQTLGQGPEFLTYFQNEAQLEKSRLLSDRFSAERPKGSFSTLEIQRTEQGDSAMYLCASSLRQGTDTQYFGPGTRLTVL.

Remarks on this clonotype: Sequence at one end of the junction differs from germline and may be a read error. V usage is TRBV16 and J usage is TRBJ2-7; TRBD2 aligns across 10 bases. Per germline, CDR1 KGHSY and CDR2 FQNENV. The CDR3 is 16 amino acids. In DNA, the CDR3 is TGCGCCAGCAGCCAACCTAGCGGGAGTTTGTCCTACGAGCAGTACTTC. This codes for CASSQPSGSLSYEQYF. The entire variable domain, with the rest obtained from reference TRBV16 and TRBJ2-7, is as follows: GEEVAQTPKHLVRGEGQKAKLYCAPIKGHSYVFWYQQVLKNEFKFLISFQNENVFDETGMPKERFSAKCLPNSPCSLEIQATKLEDSAVYFCASSQPSGSLSYEQYFGPGTRLTVT.

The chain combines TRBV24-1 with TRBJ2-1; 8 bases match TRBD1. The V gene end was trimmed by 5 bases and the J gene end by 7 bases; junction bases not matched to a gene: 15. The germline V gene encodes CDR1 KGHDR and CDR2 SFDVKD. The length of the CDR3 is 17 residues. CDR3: CATSARRAGGARNEQFF. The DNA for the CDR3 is TGTGCCACCAGTGCTCGCAGGGCAGGGGGCGCGAGGAATGAGCAGTTCTTC.

CDR3 coding DNA: TGTGCCAGCAATGTGGGCAATCAGCCCCAGCATTTT. Translated: CASNVGNQPQHF. The chain recombines TRBV25-1 with TRBJ1-5; D is uncertain. CDR1 MGHDK and CDR2 SYGVNS come from the germline V gene. V lost 7 bases and J 2 bases, leaving 6 bases between the germline ends. The CDR3 is made up of 12 amino acids.

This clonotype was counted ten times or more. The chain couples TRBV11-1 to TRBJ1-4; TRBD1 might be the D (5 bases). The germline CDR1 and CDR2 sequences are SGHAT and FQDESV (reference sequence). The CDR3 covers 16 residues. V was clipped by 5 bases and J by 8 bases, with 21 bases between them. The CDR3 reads CASSLGMSGGREKLFF. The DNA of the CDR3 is TGTGCCAGCAGCCTCGGGATGTCGGGGGGTAGGGAAAAACTGTTTTTT.

CDR3 DNA: TGTGCCACCAGCAGACCCTCAGAGTACACTGAAGCTTTCTTT. As protein: CATSRPSEYTEAFF. The chain employs TRBV15 and TRBJ1-1, with D unclear. Trimming stripped 2 bases from V and 3 bases from J, with 10 bases between. From germline, CDR1 is LNHNV and CDR2 YYDKDF (reference sequence). The CDR3 contains 14 residues.